This TCR beta chain stems from a study of cytomegalovirus exposure and HLA in healthy donors. Study-wide background: Ancestry clustering placed roughly four fifths of about 400 genotyped donors in the Caucasian-associated cluster. Study-wide findings and caveats: For cytomegalovirus status, the classifier reportedly gave diagnoses with high specificity and sensitivity. The study assumed roughly uniform donor sequencing depth for presence/absence analyses.

Concerning this clone: Antigen unknown.

Healthy donors of bone marrow made up the group. V was trimmed by 4 bases and J by 4 bases, leaving 17 bases between them. CDR1 and CDR2 (germline): SEHNR, FQNEAQ (reference sequence). CDR3 size: 16 residues. Primers for the PCR totalled 60 Vbeta and 13 Jbeta. TCRdb's copy holds only in-frame clones and misses some; the assay was immunoSEQ multiplex PCR. The repertoire has hundreds of thousands of clones, about 75% of them found once; the top ten carry around 2.3%. The V gene is TRBV7-9, the J gene TRBJ2-1, with D possibly TRBD1 on 6 matching bases. Specimen: PBMCs. This clonotype originated in a female donor in good health and CMV-seronegative. CDR3 in DNA: TGTGCCAGCAGCTCCCTGACAGGAGGCATGTACAATGAGCAGTTCTTC. Its translation is CASSSLTGGMYNEQFF.